Given below is one T cell receptor beta chain in context. Study processing details: Amplification of reference gene primers provided the estimated nucleated cell counts. Produced via immunoSEQ multiplex PCR; TCRdb's table is partial and in-frame only. Clone size and V and J calls were adopted from that table, with D and trimming inferred from the DNA. The profile shows around 230,000 clones, over 70% of them singletons. The CDR3 has 18 amino acids. V was clipped by 0 bases and J by 2 bases; unmatched bases: 6. CDR1 and CDR2 from the germline V gene are SGHTA and FQGTGA. The data belong to a study of blood T cell repertoires in COVID-19. About the study: In each case, the material was cDNA or gDNA derived from T cells, B-cell-depleted T cells, or PBMCs.

The sample taken for sequencing was peripheral blood. This receptor was identified in a man between 35 and 55 years old with acute or convalescent COVID-19. J is TRBJ2-2 and V is TRBV7-3; 10 nucleotides match TRBD2. Written as DNA, the CDR3 is TGTGCCAGCAGCTTAACAACAGCTAGCGGGGGTAACACCGGGGAGCTGTTTTTT. Translated: CASSLTTASGGNTGELFF. Drawing the rest from reference TRBV7-3 and TRBJ2-2, the complete variable domain is GAGVSQTPSNKVTEKGKYVELRCDPISGHTALYWYRQSLGQGPEFLIYFQGTGAADDSGLPNDRFFAVRPEGSVSTLKIQRTERGDSAVYLCASSLTTASGGNTGELFFGEGSRLTVL.